The 23 T cell receptor beta chains below were found in one sample sequenced in a study of T cells in Graves' hyperthyroidism and ophthalmopathy. Amplified TCR beta CDR3 regions derived from RNA transcripts. In the first-round RT-PCR of the TCR CDR3, the HTBI primer set was used. MiXCR, applied by TCRdb to the multiplex PCR reads, yields one record per CDR3 protein. The data show about 260,000 distinct CDR3 sequences, less than 30% seen once. Sequencing was performed on blood. These receptors originate from a man aged 35 to 55 with Graves' hyperthyroidism that later progressed to Graves' ophthalmopathy.

The rearrangement uses TRBV6-1 and TRBJ2-3, with 7 bases matching TRBD2. Germline loops: CDR1 MNHNS, CDR2 SASEGT. V lost 7 bases and J lost 2; bases outside the gene matches: 6. The CDR3 runs 14 residues. CDR3 bases: TGTGCCAGCACCCTCCTAGCGGACACAGATACGCAGTATTTT. Protein product: CASTLLADTDTQYF.

This clonotype was recorded at least ten times. The chain has TRBV12-5 and TRBJ2-2; tentative D call: TRBD1 (6 bases). The germline V gene has CDR1 LGHNT and CDR2 FRNRAP. The CDR3 is 18 residues long. Between the trimmed V and J ends, which lost 3 bases and 4 bases, there was a span of 21 bases. This chain's CDR3 is CASGFRRSGERITGELFF. DNA of the CDR3: TGTGCTAGTGGTTTCCGCCGCTCAGGGGAAAGGATCACCGGGGAGCTGTTTTTT.

This chain joins TRBV24-1 and TRBJ2-5, with D unresolved. The V gene's germline CDR1 is KGHDR and CDR2 SFDVKD. V shed 3 bases and J shed 6 bases, with 7 bases lying between them. The CDR3 runs 12 residues. The CDR3: CATSDSDKTQYF. CDR3 nucleotide sequence: TGTGCCACCAGTGATAGCGATAAGACCCAGTACTTC.

The chain is built from TRBV7-9 and TRBJ2-7; no firm D call. With 5 bases removed from V and 2 bases from J, the gap between germline ends came to 13 bases. Germline V gene lookup returns CDR1 SEHNR and CDR2 FQNEAQ (reference sequence). The CDR3 has 14 amino acids. The DNA of the CDR3 is TGTGCCAGCAGCCCCGTTTCGATGGCCTACGAGCAGTACTTC. It yields the protein CASSPVSMAYEQYF. The full variable domain, its missing parts supplied by reference TRBV7-9 and TRBJ2-7, is DTGVSQNPRHKITKRGQNVTFRCDPISEHNRLYWYRQTLGQGPEFLTYFQNEAQLEKSRLLSDRFSAERPKGSFSTLEIQRTEQGDSAMYLCASSPVSMAYEQYFGPGTRLTVT.

This clonotype has a handful of counts. The V gene is TRBV29-1, the J gene TRBJ2-7, with TRBD1 matching over 8 bases. The germline gives CDR1 SQVTM, CDR2 ANQGSEA. The CDR3 sequence is 12 residues long. The V segment lost 5 bases and the J segment 3 bases; nucleotides outside the gene matches: 3. CDR3 coding DNA: TGCAGCGTTCTAGGACAGGGCTACGAGCAGTACTTC. Protein product: CSVLGQGYEQYF.

This clonotype was counted many times. The genes are TRBV6-5 and TRBJ2-7; no definite D call. Trimming stripped 0 bases from V and 3 bases from J, with 12 bases between. CDR1 is MNHEY and CDR2 is SVGAGI in the germline V gene. The CDR3 has 15 amino acids. In DNA, the CDR3 is TGTGCCAGCAGTTACTCGAAGCAGGTAAACTACGAGCAGTACTTC. Encoded protein: CASSYSKQVNYEQYF.

This clonotype occurred many times. V usage is TRBV20-1 and J usage is TRBJ2-6; D gene unclear. The CDR3 sequence is 14 residues long. Germline CDR1 is DFQATT and CDR2 is SNEGSKA (reference sequence). The V gene lost 3 bases and the J gene lost 0 bases, with 6 bases spanning the gap. CDR3 sequence reads: CSARSHSGANVLTF. DNA of the CDR3: TGCAGTGCTAGGAGCCACTCTGGGGCCAACGTCCTGACTTTC.

This clonotype was seen at least ten times. This chain connects TRBV10-3 to TRBJ1-2; no definite D call. The CDR3 has 14 amino acids. V was trimmed by 1 base and J by 8 bases, leaving 14 bases between them. Germline CDR1 and CDR2: ENHRY and SYGVKD. In nucleotides, the CDR3 is TGTGCCATCAGTGAGTTTACCGGGCCTAGCGGCTACACCTTC. Translated, it gives CAISEFTGPSGYTF.

This clonotype appeared many times. This chain joins TRBV19 and TRBJ2-7; D may correspond to TRBD1 or TRBD2 (5 bases each). This CDR3 spans 12 amino acids. Trimming removed 3 bases at V and 5 bases at J, with 8 bases between. Germline assignment: CDR1 LNHDA and CDR2 SQIVND (reference sequence). In DNA, the CDR3 is TGTGCCAGTAGTATGGGGACCCACGAGCAGTACTTC. Translating gives CASSMGTHEQYF.

This clonotype was recorded at least ten times. The chain recombines TRBV3-1 with TRBJ2-7; TRBD2 matches at 16 bases. The J segment lost 4 bases and the V segment lost 4 bases, leaving 10 bases of the junction unmatched. This CDR3 comprises 18 residues. CDR1 LGHDT and CDR2 YNNKEL come from the germline V gene (reference sequence). The CDR3 DNA is TGTGCCAGCAGCCCAGCCGGGACTAGCGGGAGGGCCTTATACGAGCAGTACTTC. Translation gives CASSPAGTSGRALYEQYF.

Many counts were recorded for this clonotype. In DNA form, the CDR3 reads TGCAGTGCTAGCGGGCTGGGGGACCAAGAGACCCAGTACTTC. Amino acid sequence: CSASGLGDQETQYF. This chain connects TRBV20-1 to TRBJ2-5, with D perhaps given as TRBD1 or TRBD2 (5 bases each). Trimming cost V 3 bases and J 0 bases, with 11 bases left between them. Germline assignment: CDR1 DFQATT and CDR2 SNEGSKA (reference sequence). The CDR3 is 14 residues long.

The chain couples TRBV5-1 to TRBJ2-4, with 9 bases that match TRBD1. The J segment lost 9 bases and the V segment lost 7 bases, leaving 11 bases of the junction unmatched. The CDR3 covers 14 residues. Germline V gene data show CDR1 as SGHRS and CDR2 as YFSETQ. The CDR3 DNA sequence: TGCGCCAGCGACCGGGACAGGGTAGGGGGCATTCAGTACTTC. It encodes CASDRDRVGGIQYF.

In this sample, this clonotype turned up many times. The chain has TRBV28 and TRBJ1-2; D not certain. The CDR3 contains 13 residues. V was cut by 7 bases and J by 3 bases, with 12 bases left in between. Germline V gene data show CDR1 as MDHEN and CDR2 as SYDVKM. The CDR3 spells CASKFLSYYGYTF. As DNA, the CDR3 is TGTGCCAGCAAGTTTCTCAGCTACTATGGCTACACCTTC.

There are many counts of this clonotype. The gene calls are TRBV28 and TRBJ2-5; D remains ambiguous. The V end lost 5 bases, the J end lost 0 bases, and 10 bases lay between the germline ends. Germline CDR1 reads MDHEN; CDR2 reads SYDVKM. This CDR3 is built from 14 residues. The CDR3 DNA is TGTGCCAGCAGTCCCCGGGCCAACCAAGAGACCCAGTACTTC. This gives the protein CASSPRANQETQYF. Full variable domain (rest looked up from reference TRBV28 and TRBJ2-5): DVKVTQSSRYLVKRTGEKVFLECVQDMDHENMFWYRQDPGLGLRLIYFSYDVKMKEKGDIPEGYSVSREKKERFSLILESASTNQTSMYLCASSPRANQETQYFGPGTRLLVL.

This clonotype was detected ten times or more. This chain joins TRBV20-1 and TRBJ2-7, with no clear D. This CDR3 has 13 amino acids. The ends were cut back, 1 base at V and 2 bases at J, with 9 bases in the middle. CDR1 is DFQATT, CDR2 SNEGSKA, per germline (reference sequence). In DNA, the CDR3 is TGCAGTGCTAGAGGGCAGCAACCCTACGAGCAGTACTTC. Residues: CSARGQQPYEQYF.

This clonotype showed up many times. The gene calls are TRBV27 and TRBJ1-5; a weak D match, TRBD1 (5 bases). Trimming removed 7 bases from V and 3 bases from J, with 13 bases in between. This CDR3 contains 14 residues. Germline loops: CDR1 MNHEY, CDR2 SMNVEV (reference sequence). CDR3 bases: TGTGCCAGCAACAATGGGGGTCCCAATCAGCCCCAGCATTTT. Amino acids: CASNNGGPNQPQHF.

This clonotype has a count of ten or more. V gene TRBV30 combines with J gene TRBJ1-1; D perhaps matches TRBD1 (5 bases). Germline V gene data show CDR1 as GTSNPN and CDR2 as SVGIG (reference sequence). This CDR3 region has 16 residues. V was pared by 5 bases and J by 5 bases, with 24 bases between. CDR3: CAWDMMGPGPVTEAFF. CDR3 in DNA: TGTGCCTGGGACATGATGGGTCCGGGGCCCGTAACTGAAGCTTTCTTT.

This clonotype was detected ten times or more. This sequence joins TRBV7-2 and TRBJ2-7, with 8 bases matching TRBD1. This CDR3 is built from 15 residues. The V gene end was trimmed by 6 bases and the J gene end by 1 base; junction bases not matched to a gene: 8. Germline V gene data show CDR1 as SGHTA and CDR2 as FQGNSA. CDR3: CASRHQGAGSYEQYF. In DNA, the CDR3 is TGTGCCAGCAGGCATCAGGGGGCTGGGTCCTACGAGCAGTACTTC.

The chain links TRBV7-2 to TRBJ2-2, with D unresolved. CDR1 is SGHTA and CDR2 is FQGNSA in the germline V gene. The CDR3 spans 13 residues. Trimming took 3 bases from V and 10 from J, leaving 12 bases between them. The CDR3 loop reads CASSFGTEKELFF. The CDR3 DNA reads TGTGCCAGCAGCTTCGGAACGGAGAAGGAGCTGTTTTTT.

The rearrangement uses TRBV6-2 or TRBV6-3 and TRBJ1-1, with unresolved D. V lost 2 bases and J lost 2, with 9 bases in between. This CDR3 has 14 amino acids. Germline CDR1 MNHEY, CDR2 SVGEGT. CDR3 protein: CASSYKSPNTEAFF. For the CDR3, the DNA is TGTGCCAGCAGTTACAAGTCTCCTAACACTGAAGCTTTCTTT.

This clonotype was observed at least ten times. The chain joins TRBV6-5 to TRBJ2-7, with 11 bases lining up with TRBD2. The V gene end was trimmed by 10 bases and the J gene end by 2 bases; junction bases not matched to a gene: 10. The CDR3 sequence is 15 residues long. The germline CDR1 and CDR2 sequences are MNHEY and SVGAGI. The chain's CDR3 is CATKYLAGGTYEQYF. The CDR3 DNA reads as TGTGCCACCAAATATCTAGCGGGAGGTACCTACGAGCAGTACTTC.

This clonotype was recorded many times. This rearrangement joins TRBV6-2 or TRBV6-3 to TRBJ1-5; 8 bases agree with TRBD1. The ends lost 6 bases at V and 0 bases at J; junction bases unmatched: 13. Germline V CDR1 and CDR2: MNHEY, SVGEGT. This CDR3 has 18 amino acids. Here the CDR3 DNA reads TGTGCCAGCAGCGCCCCAGGACAGGGCCAATATAGCAATCAGCCCCAGCATTTT. Protein: CASSAPGQGQYSNQPQHF.

This clonotype was found many times. J is TRBJ2-5 and V is TRBV15; D is uncertain. The V end lost 0 bases, the J end lost 4 bases, and 6 bases lay between the germline ends. The CDR3 contains 13 residues. The V gene's germline CDR1 is LNHNV and CDR2 YYDKDF (reference sequence). The DNA for the CDR3 is TGTGCCACCAGCAGAGATTCGGCAGAGACCCAGTACTTC. This gives the protein CATSRDSAETQYF.